Listed here is a single T cell receptor beta chain. Antigen: not known. The sample belongs to a study of T cell responses to AZD1222 COVID-19 vaccine. Study results and limitations: The donor cohort was predominantly white British with a female majority, and clonal diversity may have been underestimated. Sampling that yielded the repertoires occurred only after the peak T cell response.

V was cut by 1 base and J by 0 bases, with 4 bases left in between. Looked up from germline, CDR1 is MGHDK and CDR2 is SYGVNS. CDR3 length: 14 amino acids. The method was immunoSEQ multiplex PCR; TCRdb's version includes in-frame clones alone and lacks a portion of them. The repertoire holds about 100,000 clones, approximately 87% seen once, with 15% in the top ten. The receptor's source is an adult in good health. The chain combines TRBV25-1 with TRBJ1-3; unclear D gene. Sequenced material: peripheral blood, taken on day 0 of AZD1222 vaccination. This CDR3 is CASSESFSGNTIYF. CDR3 nucleotide sequence: TGTGCCAGCAGTGAATCGTTCTCTGGAAACACCATATATTTT.